Listed below are T cell receptor beta chains from one sample, sequenced in a study of cytomegalovirus exposure and HLA in healthy donors. Assay: immunoSEQ multiplex PCR; the TCRdb copy retains only in-frame clones and omits some. Among around 150,000 clones listed, around nine tenths were seen once. Sequenced sample: PBMCs. Source of these receptors: a woman aged 18-29 years in good health and CMV-seropositive. CDR3s include the opening cysteine and the closing phenylalanine or tryptophan. Fields, in order: V gene, clone size, J gene, D gene, CDR3 protein, CDR3 DNA. A D gene is named only where the DNA matches it firmly. Rows give clone size only sometimes, using once, few, many, or a class for an expanded clone.

>TRBV6-1|NA|TRBJ2-4|NA
CASSEAHRWGKNIQYF
TGTGCCAGCAGTGAAGCCCACAGGTGGGGAAAAAACATTCAGTACTTC
>TRBV11-1|NA|TRBJ1-5|NA
CASSLAFNQPQHF
TGTGCCAGCAGCTTAGCCTTCAATCAGCCCCAGCATTTT
>TRBV25-1|once|TRBJ1-1|NA
CASRNGGWAFF
TGTGCCAGCAGAAATGGGGGGTGGGCTTTCTTT
>TRBV5-8|once|TRBJ1-3|NA
CASSPFSKKELYF
TGTGCCAGCAGCCCGTTCAGTAAGAAGGAGTTATATTTT
>TRBV7-8|once|TRBJ1-1|NA
CASSPGTAQAFF
TGTGCCAGCAGCCCAGGGACTGCACAAGCTTTCTTT
>TRBV30|once|TRBJ1-2|NA
CAWSVWAGRGNYGYTF
TGTGCCTGGAGCGTGTGGGCAGGGAGGGGGAACTATGGCTACACCTTC
>TRBV18|NA|TRBJ2-7|TRBD1
CASSSRDSSYEQYF
TGTGCCAGCTCATCCCGGGACAGTAGCTACGAGCAGTACTTC
>TRBV4-3|NA|TRBJ2-1|TRBD2
CASSQDSGGARSTEQFF
TGCGCCAGCAGCCAAGATAGCGGGGGGGCCAGGTCGACTGAGCAGTTCTTC
>TRBV28|NA|TRBJ2-7|TRBD1
CASRGGTGGFEQYF
TGTGCCAGCAGAGGCGGGACAGGGGGCTTCGAGCAGTACTTC
>TRBV6-5|NA|TRBJ1-2|NA
CATRQTNYGYTF
TGTGCCACTAGACAGACTAACTATGGCTACACCTTC
>TRBV6-1|NA|TRBJ1-1|TRBD1
CASSPRQGMGTEAFF
TGTGCCAGCAGTCCCCGACAGGGAATGGGCACTGAAGCTTTCTTT
>TRBV7-9|NA|TRBJ2-2|TRBD1
CASSAYPGQGVAGELFF
TGTGCCAGCAGCGCCTACCCGGGACAGGGTGTCGCCGGGGAGCTGTTTTTT
>TRBV7-6|NA|TRBJ1-4|NA
CASSLGVNEKLFF
TGTGCCAGCAGCTTAGGAGTTAATGAAAAACTGTTTTTT
>TRBV9|NA|TRBJ1-6|NA
CASSATGNSPLHF
TGTGCCAGCAGCGCGACAGGTAATTCACCCCTCCACTTT